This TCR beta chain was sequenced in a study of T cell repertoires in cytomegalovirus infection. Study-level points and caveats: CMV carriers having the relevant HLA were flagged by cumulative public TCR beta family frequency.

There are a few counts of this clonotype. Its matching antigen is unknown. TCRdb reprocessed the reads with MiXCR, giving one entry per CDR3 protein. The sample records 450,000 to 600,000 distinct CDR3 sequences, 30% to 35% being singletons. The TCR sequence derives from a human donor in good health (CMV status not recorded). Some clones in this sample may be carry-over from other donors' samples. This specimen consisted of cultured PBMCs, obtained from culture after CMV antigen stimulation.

This CDR3 is CASSPRDYYNEQFF. The CDR3 DNA reads TGTGCCAGCAGCCCGCGGGACTATTACAATGAGCAGTTCTTC. The chain has TRBV11-2 and TRBJ2-1, with 7 bases lining up with TRBD2. The junction had 5 bases not matched to a gene; V was cut back by 5 bases and J by 4 bases. The CDR3 is made up of 14 amino acids. Germline V gene data show CDR1 as SGHAT and CDR2 as FQNNGV. Looking up the rest from reference TRBV11-2 and TRBJ2-1 gives the full variable domain: EAGVAQSPRYKIIEKRQSVAFWCNPISGHATLYWYQQILGQGPKLLIQFQNNGVVDDSQLPKDRFSAERLKGVDSTLKIQPAKLEDSAVYLCASSPRDYYNEQFFGPGTRLTVL.